Following are 12 T cell receptor beta chains from one sample sequenced in a study of shared clonotypes between healthy human individuals. Only CD45RO-negative cells positively selected for CCR7 counted as naive CD8 cells, so terminally differentiated effector memory CD45RA+ cells were excluded. The data were produced by immunoSEQ multiplex PCR, yet TCRdb's version contains in-frame clones alone and is incomplete. This sample has about 2 million clones, with 85% to 95% found just once. The sample was naive CD8+ T cells sorted from blood. The receptors come from a man aged 18 to 30 in good health.

This chain links TRBV28 with TRBJ2-7; tentative D call: TRBD1 (5 bases). Germline loops: CDR1 MDHEN, CDR2 SYDVKM. The ends were cut back, 5 bases at V and 0 bases at J, with 14 bases in the middle. This CDR3 region has 15 residues. CDR3 nucleotide sequence: TGTGCCAGCAGTGCGCAGGGCGAGAGCTCCTACGAGCAGTACTTC. Encoded protein: CASSAQGESSYEQYF.

The chain uses TRBV5-5 and TRBJ2-7; D not resolved. Trimming took 1 base from V and 1 from J, leaving 9 bases between them. The germline CDR1 and CDR2 sequences are SGHKS and YYEKEE (reference sequence). The CDR3 runs 14 residues. Here the CDR3 DNA reads TGTGCCAGCAGCTTGTCGGTAATGTCCTACGAGCAGTACTTC. Translation gives CASSLSVMSYEQYF.

This clone was detected once. This chain links TRBV4-3 with TRBJ2-7, with 8 bases matching TRBD2. Germline V gene data show CDR1 as LGHNA and CDR2 as YSLEER. The CDR3 has 18 residues. Trimming took 2 bases from V and 3 from J; bases not matched to a gene: 15. This chain's CDR3 is CASSQNPTPGLGGYEQYF. In DNA form, the CDR3 reads TGCGCCAGCAGCCAAAACCCCACCCCGGGACTAGGGGGCTACGAGCAGTACTTC.

This sequence joins TRBV27 and TRBJ1-1; no reliable D call. V was shortened by 1 base and J by 0 bases, with 12 bases between the two germline ends. CDR1 and CDR2 from the germline V gene are MNHEY and SMNVEV (reference sequence). CDR3 length: 16 residues. In DNA form, the CDR3 reads TGTGCCAGCAGTTTATTCCTCCAGACTATGAACACTGAAGCTTTCTTT. Protein: CASSLFLQTMNTEAFF.

Turning to this clone: Other nucleotide sequences in the sample specify the same CDR3. The CDR3 nucleotides read TGTGCCAGCAGTTACTCGACTGGACAGGCGATCTACGAGCAGTACTTC. It yields the protein CASSYSTGQAIYEQYF. The chain employs TRBV6-5 and TRBJ2-7; 7 nucleotides line up with TRBD1. Germline-derived CDR1 and CDR2 are MNHEY and SVGAGI. The trim removed 0 bases at V and 3 bases at J, leaving 8 bases unmatched. The CDR3 covers 16 residues.

This clone was counted a single time. The chain couples TRBV7-2 to TRBJ2-7, with unresolved D. The V end lost 3 bases, the J end lost 3 bases, and 9 bases lay between the germline ends. Germline-derived CDR1 and CDR2 are SGHTA and FQGNSA. The CDR3 is 13 amino acids. CDR3 amino acids: CASSFGGIYEQYF. The CDR3 region has the DNA TGTGCCAGCAGCTTTGGTGGAATCTACGAGCAGTACTTC.

The chain joins TRBV9 to TRBJ1-1; unclear D gene. This CDR3 is 12 amino acids long. CDR1 and CDR2 from the germline V gene are SGDLS and YYNGEE. The V gene lost 0 bases and the J gene lost 8 bases, with 8 bases spanning the gap. The CDR3: CASSVGGEEAFF. Written as DNA, the CDR3 is TGTGCCAGCAGCGTAGGGGGAGAGGAAGCTTTCTTT.

Concerning this clone: One junction end disagrees with the germline gene, perhaps due to a read error. The chain uses TRBV7-7 and TRBJ1-4; no reliable D call. The CDR3 runs 11 residues. Per the germline V gene, CDR1 is SSHAT and CDR2 is FNYEAQ (reference sequence). In DNA, the CDR3 is TGTGCTAGCAGCTTAGGCCGTGAACTGTTTTTT. Translated: CASSLGRELFF.

This sequence joins TRBV27 and TRBJ2-7, with a weak D call TRBD1 (6 bases). This CDR3 comprises 15 residues. Looked up from germline, CDR1 is MNHEY and CDR2 is SMNVEV (reference sequence). Trimming took 8 bases from V and 2 from J, leaving 19 bases between them. The DNA of the CDR3 is TGTGCCAGCTCCGGTCGAGGGGGTTTAACCTACGAGCAGTACTTC. This gives the protein CASSGRGGLTYEQYF.

The V and J genes are TRBV6-5 and TRBJ2-1; D ambiguous. Trimming pared 7 bases from V and 8 bases from J, leaving 15 bases between. The CDR3 runs 13 residues. Germline V gene sequence: CDR1 MNHEY, CDR2 SVGAGI. The CDR3 sequence is CASTITEGYEQFF. The CDR3 DNA is TGTGCCAGCACTATAACGGAAGGTTATGAGCAGTTCTTC.

The chain uses TRBV25-1 and TRBJ2-1; maybe TRBD2 (6 bases). CDR1 is MGHDK and CDR2 is SYGVNS in the germline V gene. Trimming pared 3 bases from V and 2 bases from J, leaving 14 bases between. CDR3 length: 16 amino acids. The CDR3 bases are TGTGCCAGCAGTGACCCCGGGGGTTACCCCTACAATGAGCAGTTCTTC. This encodes CASSDPGGYPYNEQFF.

The chain combines TRBV19 with TRBJ2-1; weak D call: TRBD2 (6 bases). Trimming pared 0 bases from V and 0 bases from J, leaving 9 bases between. The germline V gene has CDR1 LNHDA and CDR2 SQIVND (reference sequence). The CDR3 is 16 amino acids. Here the CDR3 reads CASSIDPGGSYNEQFF. In DNA, the CDR3 is TGTGCCAGTAGTATAGACCCCGGGGGCTCCTACAATGAGCAGTTCTTC.